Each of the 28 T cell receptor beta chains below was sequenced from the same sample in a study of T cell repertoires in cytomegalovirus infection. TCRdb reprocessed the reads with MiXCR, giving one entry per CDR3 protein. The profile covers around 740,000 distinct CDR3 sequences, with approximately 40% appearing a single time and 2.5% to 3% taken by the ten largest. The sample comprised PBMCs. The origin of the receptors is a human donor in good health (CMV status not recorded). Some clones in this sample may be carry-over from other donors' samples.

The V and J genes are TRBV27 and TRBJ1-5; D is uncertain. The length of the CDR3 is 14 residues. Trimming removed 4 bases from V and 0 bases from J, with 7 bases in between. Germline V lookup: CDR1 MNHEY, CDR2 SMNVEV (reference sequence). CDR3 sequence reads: CASSSGSSNQPQHF. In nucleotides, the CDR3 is TGTGCCAGCAGTTCTGGGTCTAGCAATCAGCCCCAGCATTTT.

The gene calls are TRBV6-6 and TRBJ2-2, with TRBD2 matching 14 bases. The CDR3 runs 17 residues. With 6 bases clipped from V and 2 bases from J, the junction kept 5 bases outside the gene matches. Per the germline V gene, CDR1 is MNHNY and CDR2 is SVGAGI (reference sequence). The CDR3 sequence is CASRWGLAGANTGELFF. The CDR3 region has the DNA TGTGCCAGCAGATGGGGACTAGCGGGGGCCAACACCGGGGAGCTGTTTTTT.

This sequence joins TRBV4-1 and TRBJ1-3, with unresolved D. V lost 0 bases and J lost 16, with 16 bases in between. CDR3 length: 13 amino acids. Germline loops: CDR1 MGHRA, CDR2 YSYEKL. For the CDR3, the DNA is TGCGCCAGCAGCCAAGATAAGGAGGGCCCTCCGTATTTT. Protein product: CASSQDKEGPPYF.

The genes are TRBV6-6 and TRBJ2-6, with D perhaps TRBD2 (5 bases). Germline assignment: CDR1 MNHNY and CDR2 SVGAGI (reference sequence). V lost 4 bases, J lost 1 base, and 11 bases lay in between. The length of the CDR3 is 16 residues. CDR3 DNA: TGTGCCAGCAGTTTGGTATCGGGATCTGGGGCCAACGTCCTGACTTTC. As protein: CASSLVSGSGANVLTF.

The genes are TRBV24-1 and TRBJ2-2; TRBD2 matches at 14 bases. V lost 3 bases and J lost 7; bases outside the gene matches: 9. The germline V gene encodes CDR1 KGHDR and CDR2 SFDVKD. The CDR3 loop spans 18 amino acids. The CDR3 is CATSDRWGLAGVGGELFF. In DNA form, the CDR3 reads TGTGCCACCAGTGATCGATGGGGACTAGCGGGAGTAGGCGGGGAGCTGTTTTTT.

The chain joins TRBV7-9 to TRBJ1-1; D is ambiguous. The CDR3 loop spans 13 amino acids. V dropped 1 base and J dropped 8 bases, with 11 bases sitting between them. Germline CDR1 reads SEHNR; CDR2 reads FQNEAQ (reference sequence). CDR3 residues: CASSLVAGREAFF. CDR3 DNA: TGTGCCAGCAGCTTAGTTGCGGGGAGGGAAGCTTTCTTT.

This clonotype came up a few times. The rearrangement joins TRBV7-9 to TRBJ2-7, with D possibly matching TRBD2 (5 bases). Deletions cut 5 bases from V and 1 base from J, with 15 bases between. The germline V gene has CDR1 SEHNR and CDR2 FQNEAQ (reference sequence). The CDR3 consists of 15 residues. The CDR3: CASSPTEGPSYEQYF. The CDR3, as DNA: TGTGCCAGCAGCCCCACAGAGGGTCCATCCTACGAGCAGTACTTC.

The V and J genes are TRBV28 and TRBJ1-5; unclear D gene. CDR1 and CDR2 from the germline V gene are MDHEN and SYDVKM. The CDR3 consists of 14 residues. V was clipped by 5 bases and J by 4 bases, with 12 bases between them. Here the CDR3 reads CASSPGRPNQPQHF. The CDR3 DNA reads TGTGCCAGCAGTCCGGGGAGACCAAATCAGCCCCAGCATTTT.

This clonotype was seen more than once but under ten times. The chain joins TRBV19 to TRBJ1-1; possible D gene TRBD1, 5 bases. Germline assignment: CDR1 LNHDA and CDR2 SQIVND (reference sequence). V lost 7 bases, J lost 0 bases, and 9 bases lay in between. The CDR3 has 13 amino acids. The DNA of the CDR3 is TGTGCCAGTATCGGACAACTGAACACTGAAGCTTTCTTT. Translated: CASIGQLNTEAFF.

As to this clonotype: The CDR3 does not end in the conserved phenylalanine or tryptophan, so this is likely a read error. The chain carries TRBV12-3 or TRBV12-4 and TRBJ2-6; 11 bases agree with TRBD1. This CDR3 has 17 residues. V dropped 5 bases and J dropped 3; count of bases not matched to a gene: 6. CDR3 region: CASSPRTGGVGANVLTL. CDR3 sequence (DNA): TGTGCCAGCAGTCCCCGGACAGGGGGCGTTGGGGCCAACGTCCTGACTTTA.

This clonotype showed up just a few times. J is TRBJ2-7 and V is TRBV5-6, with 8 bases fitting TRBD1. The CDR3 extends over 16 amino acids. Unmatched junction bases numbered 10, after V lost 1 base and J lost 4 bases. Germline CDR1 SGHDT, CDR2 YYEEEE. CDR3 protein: CASSLKPGQGWYEQYF. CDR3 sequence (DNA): TGTGCCAGCAGCTTGAAACCCGGACAGGGTTGGTACGAGCAGTACTTC.

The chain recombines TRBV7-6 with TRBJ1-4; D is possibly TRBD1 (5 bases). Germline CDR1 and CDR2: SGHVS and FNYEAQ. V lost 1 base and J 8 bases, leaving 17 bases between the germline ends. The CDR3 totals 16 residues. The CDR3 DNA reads TGTGCCAGCAGCTTAGGAGGCGGGGGAGGTCGAGAAAAACTGTTTTTT. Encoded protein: CASSLGGGGGREKLFF.

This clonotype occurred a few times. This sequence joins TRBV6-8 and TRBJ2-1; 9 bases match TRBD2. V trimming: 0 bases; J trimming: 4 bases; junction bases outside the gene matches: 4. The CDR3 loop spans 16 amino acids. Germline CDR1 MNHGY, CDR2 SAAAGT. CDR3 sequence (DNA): TGTGCCAGCAGTTACTCCCGACTAGCGGAGTACAATGAGCAGTTCTTC. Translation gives CASSYSRLAEYNEQFF.

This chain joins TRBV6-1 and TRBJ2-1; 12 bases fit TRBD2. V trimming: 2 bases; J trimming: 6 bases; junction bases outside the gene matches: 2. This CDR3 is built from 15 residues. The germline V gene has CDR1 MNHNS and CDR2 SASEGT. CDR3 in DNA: TGTGCCAGCAGTGAACTAGCGGGAGGGCCCAATGAGCAGTTCTTC. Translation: CASSELAGGPNEQFF.

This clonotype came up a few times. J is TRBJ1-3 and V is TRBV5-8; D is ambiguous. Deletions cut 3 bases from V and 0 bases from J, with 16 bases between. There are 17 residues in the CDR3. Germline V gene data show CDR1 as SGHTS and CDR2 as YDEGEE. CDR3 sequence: CASSSTDNYNSGNTIYF. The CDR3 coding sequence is TGTGCCAGCAGCTCCACCGACAACTACAACTCTGGAAACACCATATATTTT.

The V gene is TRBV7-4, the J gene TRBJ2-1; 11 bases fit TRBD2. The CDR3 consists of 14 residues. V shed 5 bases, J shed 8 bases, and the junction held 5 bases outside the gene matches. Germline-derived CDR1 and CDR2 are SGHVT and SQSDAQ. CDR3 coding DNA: TGTGCCAGCAGCCACGGGACTAGCGGTGATGAGCAGTTCTTC. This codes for CASSHGTSGDEQFF.

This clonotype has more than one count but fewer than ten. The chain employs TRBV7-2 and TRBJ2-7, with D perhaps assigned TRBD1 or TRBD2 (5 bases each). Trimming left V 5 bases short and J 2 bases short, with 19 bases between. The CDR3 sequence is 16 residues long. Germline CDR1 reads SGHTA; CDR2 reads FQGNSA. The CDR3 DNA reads TGTGCCAGCAGCCCCCTCGGGGCAGCGAAAGCCTACGAGCAGTACTTC. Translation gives CASSPLGAAKAYEQYF. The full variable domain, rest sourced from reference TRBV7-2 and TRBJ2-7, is GAGVSQSPSNKVTEKGKDVELRCDPISGHTALYWYRQSLGQGLEFLIYFQGNSAPDKSGLPSDRFSAERTGGSVSTLTIQRTQQEDSAVYLCASSPLGAAKAYEQYFGPGTRLTVT.

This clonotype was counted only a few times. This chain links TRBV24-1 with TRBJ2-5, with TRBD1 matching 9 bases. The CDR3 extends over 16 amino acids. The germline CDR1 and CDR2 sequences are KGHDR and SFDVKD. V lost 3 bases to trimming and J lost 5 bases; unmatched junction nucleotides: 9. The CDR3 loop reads CATSDGRQGVGETQYF. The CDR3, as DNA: TGTGCCACCAGTGATGGGAGACAGGGGGTAGGGGAGACCCAGTACTTC.

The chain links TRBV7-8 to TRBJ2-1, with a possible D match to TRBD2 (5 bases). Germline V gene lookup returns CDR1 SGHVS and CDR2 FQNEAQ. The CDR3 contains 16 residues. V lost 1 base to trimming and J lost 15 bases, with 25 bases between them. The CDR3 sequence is CASSLESRTSVSSGFF. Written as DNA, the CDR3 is TGTGCCAGCAGCTTAGAGTCCCGGACTTCGGTCTCTTCGGGGTTCTTC.

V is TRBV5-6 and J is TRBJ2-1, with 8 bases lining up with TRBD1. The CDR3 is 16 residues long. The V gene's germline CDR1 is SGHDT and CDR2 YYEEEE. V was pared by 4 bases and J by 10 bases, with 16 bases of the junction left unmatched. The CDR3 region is CASSPPGQVTPGEQFF. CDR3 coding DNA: TGTGCCAGCAGCCCCCCGGGACAGGTGACCCCGGGGGAGCAGTTCTTC. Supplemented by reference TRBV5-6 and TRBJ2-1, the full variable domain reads DAGVTQSPTHLIKTRGQQVTLRCSPKSGHDTVSWYQQALGQGPQFIFQYYEEEERQRGNFPDRFSGHQFPNYSSELNVNALLLGDSALYLCASSPPGQVTPGEQFFGPGTRLTVL.

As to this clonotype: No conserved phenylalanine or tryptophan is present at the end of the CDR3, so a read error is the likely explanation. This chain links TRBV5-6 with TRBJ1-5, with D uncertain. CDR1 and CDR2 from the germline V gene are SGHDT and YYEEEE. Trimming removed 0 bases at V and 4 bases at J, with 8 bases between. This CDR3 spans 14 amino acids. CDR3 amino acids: CASSLVGVNQPQHV. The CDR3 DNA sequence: TGTGCCAGCAGCTTGGTCGGGGTTAATCAGCCCCAGCATGTT.

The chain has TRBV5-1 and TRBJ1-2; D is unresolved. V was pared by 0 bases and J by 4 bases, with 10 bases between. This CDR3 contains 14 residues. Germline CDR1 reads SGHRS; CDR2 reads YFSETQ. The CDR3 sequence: CASSLEPSAYGYTF. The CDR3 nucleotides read TGCGCCAGCAGCTTGGAACCATCTGCCTATGGCTACACCTTC.

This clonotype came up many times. The CDR3 is CAIGQGNNQPQHF. The CDR3 region has the DNA TGTGCCATTGGACAGGGTAACAATCAGCCCCAGCATTTT. The J gene is TRBJ1-5, the V gene TRBV10-3; 8 bases map to TRBD1. Germline loops: CDR1 ENHRY, CDR2 SYGVKD. The CDR3 loop spans 13 amino acids. V trimming: 9 bases; J trimming: 3 bases; junction bases outside the gene matches: 4.

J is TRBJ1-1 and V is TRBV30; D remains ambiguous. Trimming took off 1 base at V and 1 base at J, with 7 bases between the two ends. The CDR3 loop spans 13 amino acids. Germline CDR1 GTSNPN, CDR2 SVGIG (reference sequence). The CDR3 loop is CAWSAQENTEAFF. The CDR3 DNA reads TGTGCCTGGAGTGCTCAGGAGAACACTGAAGCTTTCTTT.

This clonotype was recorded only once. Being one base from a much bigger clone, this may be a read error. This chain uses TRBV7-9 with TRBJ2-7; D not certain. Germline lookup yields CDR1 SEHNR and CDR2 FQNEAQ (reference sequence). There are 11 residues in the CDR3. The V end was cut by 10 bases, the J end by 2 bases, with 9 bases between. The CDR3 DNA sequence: TGTGCCAACACCCATGCCTACGAGCAGTACTTC. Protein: CANTHAYEQYF. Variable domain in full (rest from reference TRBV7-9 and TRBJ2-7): DTGVSQNPRHKITKRGQNVTFRCDPISEHNRLYWYRQTLGQGPEFLTYFQNEAQLEKSRLLSDRFSAERPKGSFSTLEIQRTEQGDSAMYLCANTHAYEQYFGPGTRLTVT.

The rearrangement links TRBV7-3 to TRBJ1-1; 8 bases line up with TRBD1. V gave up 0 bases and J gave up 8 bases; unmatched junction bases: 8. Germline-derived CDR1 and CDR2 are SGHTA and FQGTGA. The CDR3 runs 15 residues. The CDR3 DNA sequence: TGTGCCAGCAGCTTAACGCGGGTAGCAGGGGGCGAAGCTTTCTTT. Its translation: CASSLTRVAGGEAFF.

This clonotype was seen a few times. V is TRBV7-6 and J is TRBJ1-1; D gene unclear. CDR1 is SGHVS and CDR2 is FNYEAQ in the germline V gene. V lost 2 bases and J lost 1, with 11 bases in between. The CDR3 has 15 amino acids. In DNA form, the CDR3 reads TGTGCCAGCAGCTTAACAAGAGACTCGAACACTGAAGCTTTCTTT. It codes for CASSLTRDSNTEAFF.

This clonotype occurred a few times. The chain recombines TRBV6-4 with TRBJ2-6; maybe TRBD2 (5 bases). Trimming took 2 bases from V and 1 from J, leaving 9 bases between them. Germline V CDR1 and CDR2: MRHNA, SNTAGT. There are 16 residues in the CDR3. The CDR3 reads CASSDEGGSGANVLTF. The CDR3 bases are TGTGCCAGCAGTGACGAGGGCGGTTCTGGGGCCAACGTCCTGACTTTC.